This entry describes one TCR beta chain. Sequenced by immunoSEQ multiplex PCR; TCRdb stores in-frame clones only, minus some. The table records about 70,000 clones, more than 80% of them present only once. The data derive from a study of blood T cell repertoires in COVID-19. This TCR came from an elderly man with acute or convalescent COVID-19. The sequencing sample was made of peripheral blood.

The CDR3 region is CASSYSTVTYEQYF. In nucleotides, the CDR3 is TGTGCCAGCAGTTACTCAACAGTTACCTACGAGCAGTACTTC. The genes are TRBV6-2 or TRBV6-3 and TRBJ2-7; D is unclear. Germline loops: CDR1 MNHEY, CDR2 SVGEGT. The germline V and J ends were trimmed by 0 bases and 2 bases, with 8 bases remaining between them. This CDR3 is built from 14 residues.